This T cell receptor beta chain was sequenced in a study of blood T cell repertoires in COVID-19. About the research overall: Some COVID-19 samples were acute and others convalescent; all came from the United States, Italy and Spain. The analysed material was cDNA or gDNA that came from T cells, B-cell-depleted T cells, or PBMCs.

Trimming stripped 4 bases from V and 4 bases from J, with 11 bases between. Germline CDR1 and CDR2: SQVTM and ANQGSEA. CDR3 length: 13 residues. Authors' methods: Estimated nucleated cell counts came from reference gene primer amplification. The assay was immunoSEQ multiplex PCR, and TCRdb's table has in-frame clones only and misses some. The D gene and trimming were derived from the DNA, and the V and J assignments and clone size from that table. The sample includes about 76,000 clones, approximately 78% seen only once; the top ten take 27%. The V and J genes are TRBV29-1 and TRBJ2-1, with D unclear. This receptor was identified in a human donor in a cohort sampled during active COVID-19. Sequenced: peripheral blood. This CDR3 reads CSVAGGFYNEQFF. CDR3 DNA: TGCAGCGTTGCGGGTGGTTTTTACAATGAGCAGTTCTTC.